This passage covers 9 T cell receptor beta chains from one sample sequenced in a study of CD8 T cells in Susac syndrome. Reverse transcription of roughly 0.5 to 1 ug RNA was carried out with random hexamers. MiXCR, applied by TCRdb to the immunoSEQ multiplex PCR reads, yields one record per CDR3 protein. Of about 210,000 distinct CDR3 sequences listed, 80% to 95% are singletons. The specimen sequenced was CD4+ T cells from PBMCs. The receptors stem from a human donor in good health.

This rearrangement joins TRBV5-1 to TRBJ2-3; a possible D gene is TRBD1 (6 bases). Trimming removed 1 base from V and 0 bases from J, with 9 bases in between. In germline, CDR1 is SGHRS, CDR2 YFSETQ. The CDR3 has 15 residues. CDR3 protein: CASSLLQGSTDTQYF. Here the CDR3 DNA reads TGCGCCAGCAGCTTGTTGCAGGGGAGCACAGATACGCAGTATTTT.

The chain has TRBV3-1 and TRBJ2-5; D unclear. Germline CDR1 LGHDT, CDR2 YNNKEL (reference sequence). The CDR3 loop spans 13 amino acids. V dropped 1 base and J dropped 4 bases, with 7 bases sitting between them. The DNA for the CDR3 is TGTGCCAGCAGCCAAGCTTTGGGAGAGACCCAGTACTTC. Translating gives CASSQALGETQYF.

The gene calls are TRBV30 and TRBJ1-1; no clear D gene. Trimming left V 3 bases short and J 4 bases short, with 6 bases between. In germline, CDR1 is GTSNPN, CDR2 SVGIG (reference sequence). The CDR3 spans 11 residues. The CDR3 loop reads CAWRLGTEAFF. Written as DNA, the CDR3 is TGTGCCTGGAGGTTGGGCACTGAAGCTTTCTTT.

V gene TRBV6-5 combines with J gene TRBJ1-1; no definite D call. The germline V and J ends were trimmed by 0 bases and 7 bases, with 12 bases remaining between them. Per the germline V gene, CDR1 is MNHEY and CDR2 is SVGAGI. The CDR3 has 14 amino acids. The CDR3 DNA follows: TGTGCCAGCAGTTACTCGAGAATAGCTTTTGAAGCTTTCTTT. Translated: CASSYSRIAFEAFF.

The genes are TRBV30 and TRBJ1-1; 8 positions match TRBD1. The CDR3 totals 17 residues. Germline loops: CDR1 GTSNPN, CDR2 SVGIG (reference sequence). V gave up 2 bases and J gave up 3 bases; unmatched junction bases: 14. In nucleotides, the CDR3 is TGTGCCTGGAGTCACGGACAGGGTGGTAGGCGGGACACTGAAGCTTTCTTT. Protein product: CAWSHGQGGRRDTEAFF.

The J gene is TRBJ1-2, the V gene TRBV9; unclear D gene. This CDR3 spans 15 amino acids. V was cut by 3 bases and J by 5 bases, with 17 bases left in between. CDR1 is SGDLS, CDR2 YYNGEE, per germline. In DNA, the CDR3 is TGTGCCAGCAGCGAGAGCATCGGGTCGGCTTATGGCTACACCTTC. Amino acids: CASSESIGSAYGYTF.

The rearrangement links TRBV28 to TRBJ1-6; D unresolved. Trimming cost V 5 bases and J 0 bases, with 11 bases left between them. CDR3 length: 16 amino acids. Germline CDR1 MDHEN, CDR2 SYDVKM. As DNA, the CDR3 is TGTGCCAGCAGTCCGACGGGTAGCTCCTATAATTCACCCCTCCACTTT. It is translated as CASSPTGSSYNSPLHF.

The chain carries TRBV29-1 and TRBJ2-2; D is unclear. The V and J ends lost 5 bases and 1 base respectively, with 14 bases between them. CDR1 is SQVTM and CDR2 is ANQGSEA in the germline V gene. The CDR3 covers 15 residues. The CDR3 region is CSVISGPWNTGELFF. Written as DNA, the CDR3 is TGCAGCGTTATCTCCGGGCCTTGGAACACCGGGGAGCTGTTTTTT.

This rearrangement joins TRBV11-2 to TRBJ2-5; 11 nucleotides align to TRBD2. V lost 5 bases, J lost 1 base, and 6 bases stayed unmatched. This CDR3 is built from 16 residues. Germline V CDR1 and CDR2: SGHAT, FQNNGV. CDR3 residues: CASSRSGGARQETQYF. The DNA for the CDR3 is TGTGCCAGCAGCCGTAGCGGGGGGGCCCGCCAAGAGACCCAGTACTTC.